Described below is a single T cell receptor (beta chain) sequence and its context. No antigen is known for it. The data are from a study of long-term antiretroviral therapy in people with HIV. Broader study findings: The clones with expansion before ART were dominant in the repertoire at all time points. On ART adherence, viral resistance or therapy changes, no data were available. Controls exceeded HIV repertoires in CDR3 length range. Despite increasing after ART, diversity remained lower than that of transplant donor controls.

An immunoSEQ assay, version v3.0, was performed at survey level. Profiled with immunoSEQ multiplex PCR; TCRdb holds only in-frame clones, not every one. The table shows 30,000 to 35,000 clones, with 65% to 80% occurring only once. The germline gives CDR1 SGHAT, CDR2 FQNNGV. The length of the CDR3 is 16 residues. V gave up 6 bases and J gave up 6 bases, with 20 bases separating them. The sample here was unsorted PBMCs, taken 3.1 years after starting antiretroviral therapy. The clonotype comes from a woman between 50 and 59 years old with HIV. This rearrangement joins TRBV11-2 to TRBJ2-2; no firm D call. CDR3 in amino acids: CASSLGRTPVAGELFF. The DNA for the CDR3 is TGTGCCAGCAGTCTGGGTCGGACGCCTGTTGCCGGGGAGCTGTTTTTT.